This T cell receptor (beta chain) was recovered during a study of beta chain features in type 1 diabetes. General study findings and limits: TCRB CDR3 length was moderately but significantly reduced in all four CD4+ subsets of Type 1 diabetes patients.

The authors reverse transcribed all of the isolated RNA, so sequencing captured expressed TCRB transcripts. Clones were sequenced by immunoSEQ multiplex PCR, and TCRdb holds only the in-frame ones, with some missing. The sample holds around 160,000 clones, 8.5% to 10% seen once. In its sample, this clone was seen a few times. The antigen remains unidentified. Trimming pared 3 bases from V and 2 bases from J, leaving 10 bases between. This CDR3 comprises 15 residues. Germline V CDR1 and CDR2: LNHDA, SQIVND (reference sequence). The sequence was collected from a woman aged 25 to 39 with type 1 diabetes. The chain combines TRBV19 with TRBJ1-4; D call uncertain. Sequencing was performed on central memory CD4+ T cells from blood. CDR3 in amino acids: CASSITAVTNEKLFF. The DNA for the CDR3 is TGTGCCAGTAGTATTACCGCAGTGACTAATGAAAAACTGTTTTTT.